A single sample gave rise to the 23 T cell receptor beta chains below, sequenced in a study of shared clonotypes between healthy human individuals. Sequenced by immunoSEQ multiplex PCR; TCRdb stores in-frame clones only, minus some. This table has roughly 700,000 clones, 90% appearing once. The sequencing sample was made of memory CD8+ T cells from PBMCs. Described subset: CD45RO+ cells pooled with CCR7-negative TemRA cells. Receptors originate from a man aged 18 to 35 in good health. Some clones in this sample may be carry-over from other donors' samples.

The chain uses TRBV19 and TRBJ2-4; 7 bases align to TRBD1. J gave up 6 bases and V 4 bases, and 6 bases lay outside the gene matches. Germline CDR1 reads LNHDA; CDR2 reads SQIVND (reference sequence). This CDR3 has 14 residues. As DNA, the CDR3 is TGTGCCAGTAGTACTCGGGACAGTTTAAACATTCAGTACTTC. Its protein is CASSTRDSLNIQYF.

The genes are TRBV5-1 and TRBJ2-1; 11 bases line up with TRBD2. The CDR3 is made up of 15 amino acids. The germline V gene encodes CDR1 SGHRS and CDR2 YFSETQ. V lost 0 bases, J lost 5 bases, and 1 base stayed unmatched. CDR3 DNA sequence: TGCGCCAGCAGCTTGGGACTAGCGGGACACAATGAGCAGTTCTTC. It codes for CASSLGLAGHNEQFF.

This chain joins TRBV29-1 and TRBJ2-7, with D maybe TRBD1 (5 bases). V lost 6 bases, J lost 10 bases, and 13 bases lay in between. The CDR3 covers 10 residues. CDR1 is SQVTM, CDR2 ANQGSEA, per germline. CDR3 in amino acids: CSVNRFEQYF. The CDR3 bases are TGCAGCGTGAACAGGTTTGAACAGTACTTC.

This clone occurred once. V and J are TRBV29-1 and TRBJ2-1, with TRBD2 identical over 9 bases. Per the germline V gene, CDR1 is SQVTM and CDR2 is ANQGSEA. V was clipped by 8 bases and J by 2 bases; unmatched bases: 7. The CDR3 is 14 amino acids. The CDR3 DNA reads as TGCAGCTTAGCGGGGGCACCCCCCTACAATGAGCAGTTCTTC. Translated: CSLAGAPPYNEQFF.

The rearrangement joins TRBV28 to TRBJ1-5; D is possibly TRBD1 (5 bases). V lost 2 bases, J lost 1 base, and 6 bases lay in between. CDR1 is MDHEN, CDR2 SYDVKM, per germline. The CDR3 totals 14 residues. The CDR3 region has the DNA TGTGCCAGCAGTTTACGACAGAGCAATCAGCCCCAGCATTTT. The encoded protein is CASSLRQSNQPQHF.

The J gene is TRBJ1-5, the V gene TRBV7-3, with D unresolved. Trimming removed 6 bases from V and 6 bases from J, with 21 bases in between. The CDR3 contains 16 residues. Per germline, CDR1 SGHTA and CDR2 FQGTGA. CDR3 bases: TGTGCCAGCAGTCACCTTTTGGATTGGGCACGTCAGCCCCAGCATTTT. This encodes CASSHLLDWARQPQHF.

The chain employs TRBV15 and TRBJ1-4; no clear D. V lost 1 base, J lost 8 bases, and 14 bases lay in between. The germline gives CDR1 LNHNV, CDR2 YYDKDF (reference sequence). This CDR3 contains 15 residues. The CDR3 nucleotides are TGTGCCACCAGCAGAGCAGAAGGTGGGCGGGAAAAACTGTTTTTT. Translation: CATSRAEGGREKLFF.

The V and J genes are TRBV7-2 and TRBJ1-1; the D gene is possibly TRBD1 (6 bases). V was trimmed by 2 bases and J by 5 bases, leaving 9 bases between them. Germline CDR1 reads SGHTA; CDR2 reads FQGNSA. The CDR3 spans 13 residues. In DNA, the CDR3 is TGTGCCAGCAGCTTAAAAGGGGGGACTGAAGCTTTCTTT. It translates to CASSLKGGTEAFF.

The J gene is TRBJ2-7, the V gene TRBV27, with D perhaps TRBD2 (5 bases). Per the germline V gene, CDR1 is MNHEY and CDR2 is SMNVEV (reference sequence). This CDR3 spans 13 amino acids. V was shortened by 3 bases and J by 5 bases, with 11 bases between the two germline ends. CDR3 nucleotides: TGTGCCAGCAGTTTGGGAGCGTTCAACGAGCAGTACTTC. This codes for CASSLGAFNEQYF.

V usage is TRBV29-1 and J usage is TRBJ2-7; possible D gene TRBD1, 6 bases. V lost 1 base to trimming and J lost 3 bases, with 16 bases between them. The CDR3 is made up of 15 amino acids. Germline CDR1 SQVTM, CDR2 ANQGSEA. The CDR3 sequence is CSVEVGGYASYEQYF. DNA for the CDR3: TGCAGCGTTGAAGTAGGGGGTTACGCGAGCTACGAGCAGTACTTC.

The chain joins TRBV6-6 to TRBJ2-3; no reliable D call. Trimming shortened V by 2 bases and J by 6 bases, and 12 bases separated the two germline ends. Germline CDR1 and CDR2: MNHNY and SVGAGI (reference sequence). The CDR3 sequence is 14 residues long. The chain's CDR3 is CASSYPLLSDTQYF. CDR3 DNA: TGTGCCAGCAGTTACCCCCTGTTGTCCGATACGCAGTATTTT.

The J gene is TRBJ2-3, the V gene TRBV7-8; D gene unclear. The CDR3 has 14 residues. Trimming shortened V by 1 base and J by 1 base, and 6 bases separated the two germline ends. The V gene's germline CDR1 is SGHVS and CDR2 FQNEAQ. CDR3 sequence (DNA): TGTGCCAGCAGCTTAGTTCGCGGCACAGATACGCAGTATTTT. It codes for CASSLVRGTDTQYF.

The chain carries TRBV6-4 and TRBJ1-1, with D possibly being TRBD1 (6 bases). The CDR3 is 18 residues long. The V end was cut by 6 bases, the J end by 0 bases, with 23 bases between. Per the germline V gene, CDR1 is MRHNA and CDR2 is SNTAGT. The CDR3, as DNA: TGTGCCAGCAGCCGAAAACTGGCAGGGGCCGTCATGAACACTGAAGCTTTCTTT. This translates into CASSRKLAGAVMNTEAFF.

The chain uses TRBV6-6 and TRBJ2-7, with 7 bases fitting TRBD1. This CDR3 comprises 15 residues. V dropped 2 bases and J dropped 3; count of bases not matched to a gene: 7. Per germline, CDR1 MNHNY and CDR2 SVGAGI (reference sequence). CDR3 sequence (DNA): TGTGCCAGCAGTTACCGGGCCAGGGGGTTCTACGAGCAGTACTTC. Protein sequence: CASSYRARGFYEQYF.

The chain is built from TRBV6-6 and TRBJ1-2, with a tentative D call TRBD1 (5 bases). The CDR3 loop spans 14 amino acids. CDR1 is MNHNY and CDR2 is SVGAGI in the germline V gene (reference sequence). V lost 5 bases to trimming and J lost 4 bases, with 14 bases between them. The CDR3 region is CASSLQVTAYGYTF. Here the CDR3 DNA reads TGTGCCAGCAGTCTTCAGGTGACAGCCTATGGCTACACCTTC.

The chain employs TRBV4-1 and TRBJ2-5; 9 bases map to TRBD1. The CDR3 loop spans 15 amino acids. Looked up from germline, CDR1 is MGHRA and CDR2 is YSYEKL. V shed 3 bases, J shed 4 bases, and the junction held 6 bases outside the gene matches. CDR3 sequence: CASSQPTGGLETQYF. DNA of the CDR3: TGCGCCAGCAGCCAGCCGACAGGGGGTCTAGAGACCCAGTACTTC.

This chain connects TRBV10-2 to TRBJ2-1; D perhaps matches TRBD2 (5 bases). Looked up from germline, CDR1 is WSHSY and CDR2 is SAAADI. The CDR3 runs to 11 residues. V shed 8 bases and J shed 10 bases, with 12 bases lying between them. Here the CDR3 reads CASGPSSEQFF. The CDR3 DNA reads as TGCGCCAGCGGCCCGTCTAGCGAGCAGTTCTTC.

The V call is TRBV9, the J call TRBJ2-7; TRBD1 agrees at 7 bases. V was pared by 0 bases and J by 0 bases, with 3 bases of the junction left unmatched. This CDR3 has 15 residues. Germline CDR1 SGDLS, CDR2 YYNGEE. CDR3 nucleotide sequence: TGTGCCAGCAGCGTAGAGGGACAGAGCTCCTACGAGCAGTACTTC. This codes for CASSVEGQSSYEQYF. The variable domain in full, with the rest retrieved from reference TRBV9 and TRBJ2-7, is DSGVTQTPKHLITATGQRVTLRCSPRSGDLSVYWYQQSLDQGLQFLIQYYNGEERAKGNILERFSAQQFPDLHSELNLSSLELGDSALYFCASSVEGQSSYEQYFGPGTRLTVT.

The CDR3 sequence: CASSPPGQGVSGELFF. The DNA of the CDR3 is TGTGCCAGCAGCCCGCCGGGACAGGGGGTATCCGGGGAGCTGTTTTTT. J is TRBJ2-2 and V is TRBV9; 11 bases match TRBD1. From germline, CDR1 is SGDLS and CDR2 YYNGEE. The V segment lost 4 bases and the J segment 6 bases; nucleotides outside the gene matches: 8. CDR3 size: 16 residues.

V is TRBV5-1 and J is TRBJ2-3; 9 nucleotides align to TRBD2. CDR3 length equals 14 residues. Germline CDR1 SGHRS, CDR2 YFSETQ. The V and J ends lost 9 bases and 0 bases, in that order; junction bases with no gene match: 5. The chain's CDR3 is CATLTSGSTDTQYF. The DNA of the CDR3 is TGCGCCACCTTGACTAGCGGTAGCACAGATACGCAGTATTTT.

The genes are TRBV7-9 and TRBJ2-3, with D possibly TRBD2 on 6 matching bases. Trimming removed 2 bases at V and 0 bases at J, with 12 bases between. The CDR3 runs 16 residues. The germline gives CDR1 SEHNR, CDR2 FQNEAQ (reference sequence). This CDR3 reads CASSLFSGESTDTQYF. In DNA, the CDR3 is TGTGCCAGCAGCTTATTTAGCGGAGAGAGCACAGATACGCAGTATTTT.

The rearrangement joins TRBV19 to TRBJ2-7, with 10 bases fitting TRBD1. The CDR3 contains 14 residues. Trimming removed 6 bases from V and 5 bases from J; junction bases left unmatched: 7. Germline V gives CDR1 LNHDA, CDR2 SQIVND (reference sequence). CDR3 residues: CASRETGGQNEQYF. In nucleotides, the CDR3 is TGTGCCAGTAGGGAGACAGGGGGCCAGAACGAGCAGTACTTC.

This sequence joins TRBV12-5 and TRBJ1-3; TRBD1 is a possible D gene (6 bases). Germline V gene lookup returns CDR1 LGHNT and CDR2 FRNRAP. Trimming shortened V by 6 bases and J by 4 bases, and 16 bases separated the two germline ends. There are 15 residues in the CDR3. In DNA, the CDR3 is TGTGCTAGTGGACATAGTACAGGGTACGGAAACACCATATATTTT. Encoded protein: CASGHSTGYGNTIYF. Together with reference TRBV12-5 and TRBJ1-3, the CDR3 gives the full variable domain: DARVTQTPRHKVTEMGQEVTMRCQPILGHNTVFWYRQTMMQGLELLAYFRNRAPLDDSGMPKDRFSAEMPDATLATLKIQPSEPRDSAVYFCASGHSTGYGNTIYFGEGSWLTVV.